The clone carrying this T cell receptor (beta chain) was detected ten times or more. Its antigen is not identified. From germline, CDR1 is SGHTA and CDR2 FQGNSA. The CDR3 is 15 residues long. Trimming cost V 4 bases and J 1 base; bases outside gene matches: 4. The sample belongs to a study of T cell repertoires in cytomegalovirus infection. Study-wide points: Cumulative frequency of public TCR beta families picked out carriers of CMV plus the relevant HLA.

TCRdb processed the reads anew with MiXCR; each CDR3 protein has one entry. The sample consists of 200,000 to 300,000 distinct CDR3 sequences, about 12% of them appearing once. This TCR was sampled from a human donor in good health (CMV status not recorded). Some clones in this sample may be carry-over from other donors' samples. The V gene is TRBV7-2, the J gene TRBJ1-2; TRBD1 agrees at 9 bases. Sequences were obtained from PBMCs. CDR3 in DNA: TGTGCCAGCAGCTCCAGGACAGGGGATAACTATGGCTACACCTTC. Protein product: CASSSRTGDNYGYTF.